Below are 13 T cell receptor beta chains sequenced from a single sample in a study of breast tumors, draining lymph nodes, adjacent tissues. Each CDR3 protein gets one entry after TCRdb re-called the multiplex PCR reads with MiXCR. Here the sample spans 70,000 to 85,000 distinct CDR3 sequences, roughly a fifth being singletons. Samples came from axillary lymph nodes draining the breast cancer. The sequenced material came from axillary lymph node tissue. These receptors came from a female donor with breast cancer. Some clones in this sample may be carry-over from other donors' samples.

This clonotype was counted ten times or more. The chain joins TRBV7-8 to TRBJ2-3; 11 bases map to TRBD1. The ends lost 2 bases at V and 4 bases at J; junction bases unmatched: 8. Per the germline V gene, CDR1 is SGHVS and CDR2 is FQNEAQ. The CDR3 has 17 amino acids. The CDR3 nucleotides read TGTGCCAGCAGCTTACGTTTTCGGGGACAGGGGGCAGATACGCAGTATTTT. It is translated as CASSLRFRGQGADTQYF.

At least ten counts were recorded for this clonotype. The V call is TRBV12-3 or TRBV12-4, the J call TRBJ2-2, with 11 positions matching TRBD2. The CDR3 totals 14 residues. Trimming cost V 7 bases and J 4 bases; bases outside gene matches: 2. CDR3 sequence reads: CASIAGGFTGELFF. CDR3 in DNA: TGTGCCAGCATAGCGGGAGGGTTCACCGGGGAGCTGTTTTTT.

This clonotype was seen many times. V usage is TRBV10-3 and J usage is TRBJ2-5; 11 nucleotides align to TRBD2. Germline CDR1 ENHRY, CDR2 SYGVKD. There are 15 residues in the CDR3. V was pared by 3 bases and J by 2 bases, with 2 bases of the junction left unmatched. The CDR3 DNA reads as TGTGCCATCAGTGAAGGGACTAGCGGACAAGAGACCCAGTACTTC. It is translated as CAISEGTSGQETQYF.

The rearrangement links TRBV7-9 to TRBJ2-5, with 10 positions matching TRBD1. CDR3 size: 17 residues. Trimming cost V 3 bases and J 5 bases; bases outside gene matches: 12. Germline CDR1 reads SEHNR; CDR2 reads FQNEAQ (reference sequence). The CDR3 DNA reads TGTGCCAGCAGCTTGAGGTGGACAGGGGGTAAGAAGGAGACCCAGTACTTC. It encodes CASSLRWTGGKKETQYF.

This clonotype was recorded at least ten times. The chain has TRBV11-2 and TRBJ1-6; TRBD1 matches at 7 bases. V lost 0 bases to trimming and J lost 4 bases; unmatched junction nucleotides: 0. The germline gives CDR1 SGHAT, CDR2 FQNNGV. The CDR3 contains 15 residues. For the CDR3, the DNA is TGTGCCAGCAGCTTAGACAGGGGGTATAATTCACCCCTCCACTTT. It specifies CASSLDRGYNSPLHF. Full variable domain (rest looked up from reference TRBV11-2 and TRBJ1-6): EAGVAQSPRYKIIEKRQSVAFWCNPISGHATLYWYQQILGQGPKLLIQFQNNGVVDDSQLPKDRFSAERLKGVDSTLKIQPAKLEDSAVYLCASSLDRGYNSPLHFGNGTRLTVT.

This CDR3 is CASSPGLAGGPSDTQYF. The DNA for the CDR3 is TGCGCCAGCAGCCCTGGACTAGCGGGAGGGCCTTCAGATACGCAGTATTTT. The chain links TRBV5-1 to TRBJ2-3; TRBD2 agrees at 15 bases. Germline loops: CDR1 SGHRS, CDR2 YFSETQ. J was trimmed by 4 bases and V by 4 bases; bases with no gene match: 7. The CDR3 has 17 residues.

Only a few counts were recorded for this clonotype. The rearrangement joins TRBV30 to TRBJ1-2; no clear D. Germline CDR1 is GTSNPN and CDR2 is SVGIG (reference sequence). The CDR3 is 14 residues long. V lost 3 bases, J lost 0 bases, and 11 bases lay in between. CDR3 region: CAWRHQTSNYGYTF. The CDR3 DNA sequence: TGTGCCTGGAGACATCAGACATCTAACTATGGCTACACCTTC.

V is TRBV28 and J is TRBJ2-3, with TRBD1 matching over 7 bases. V lost 7 bases to trimming and J lost 0 bases; unmatched junction nucleotides: 4. The germline gives CDR1 MDHEN, CDR2 SYDVKM. CDR3 length: 14 residues. CDR3 nucleotide sequence: TGTGCCAGCAAAGGGGGCGAGAGCACAGATACGCAGTATTTT. It codes for CASKGGESTDTQYF.

This clonotype was seen repeatedly, ten times or more. The chain carries TRBV20-1 and TRBJ2-3; 7 bases map to TRBD2. The CDR3 is made up of 16 amino acids. V lost 2 bases to trimming and J lost 2 bases; unmatched junction nucleotides: 10. Germline CDR1 and CDR2: DFQATT and SNEGSKA (reference sequence). The CDR3 is CSARSRLASDTDTQYF. CDR3 bases: TGCAGTGCTAGAAGCCGACTAGCCTCAGACACAGATACGCAGTATTTT.

This clonotype was seen at least ten times. CDR3 sequence (DNA): TGTGCCAGCAACTCTCCGGGACAGGGTACGACCTACGAGCAGTACTTC. It specifies CASNSPGQGTTYEQYF. The V call is TRBV6-1, the J call TRBJ2-7, with 9 positions matching TRBD1. The CDR3 is 16 residues long. Germline V gene lookup returns CDR1 MNHNS and CDR2 SASEGT. With 7 bases clipped from V and 2 bases from J, the junction kept 12 bases outside the gene matches.

There are many counts of this clonotype. The chain carries TRBV6-2 or TRBV6-3 and TRBJ1-6; D not certain. From germline, CDR1 is MNHEY and CDR2 SVGEGT. V lost 0 bases to trimming and J lost 10 bases, with 10 bases between them. The CDR3 spans 14 residues. CDR3 in DNA: TGTGCCAGCAGTTACTCGTTGGCGGCCTCACCCCTCCACTTT. Protein product: CASSYSLAASPLHF.

The V call is TRBV6-6, the J call TRBJ1-2; 11 bases fit TRBD1. The germline gives CDR1 MNHNY, CDR2 SVGAGI (reference sequence). J lost 7 bases, V lost 0 bases, and 4 bases had no gene match. The length of the CDR3 is 15 residues. In DNA form, the CDR3 reads TGTGCCAGCAGTTACTCGGACAGGGGGCTAAGTGGCTACACCTTC. It yields the protein CASSYSDRGLSGYTF.

This clonotype was seen many times. V is TRBV7-2 and J is TRBJ2-1; D might be TRBD1 or TRBD2, each matching 6 bases. Trimming pared 3 bases from V and 7 bases from J, leaving 16 bases between. The CDR3 extends over 15 amino acids. Germline V lookup: CDR1 SGHTA, CDR2 FQGNSA. The CDR3 protein is CASSFSGGAGNEQFF. Here the CDR3 DNA reads TGTGCCAGCAGCTTTTCCGGGGGCGCTGGGAATGAGCAGTTCTTC.